These T cell receptor beta chains were read from a single sample in a study of T cells in tumors after PD-1 blockade. Some clones are missing from TCRdb's copy, which holds only in-frame ones; the method was immunoSEQ multiplex PCR. The data contain tens of thousands of clones, roughly 78% of them seen just once; the ten biggest clones take up around an eighth. The sample was PBMCs, taken before anti-PD-1 treatment. Receptor source: a human donor with basal cell carcinoma. Both conserved end residues are part of each CDR3. A D gene is named only where the DNA matches it firmly.

j_call d_call cdr3_length v_call cdr3_aa
TRBJ2-3 . 19 TRBV19 CASSMPTWRSLGGTDTQYF
TRBJ2-7 . 13 TRBV6-5 CASRGVSSYEQYF
TRBJ2-7 . 13 TRBV5-1 CASSLDNFDEQYF
TRBJ2-2 . 11 TRBV6-6 CASSPGGELFF
TRBJ1-1 . 16 TRBV2 CASSEFRVRYYTEAFF
TRBJ1-2 TRBD1 11 TRBV30 CAWTGGDGYTF
TRBJ1-5 TRBD1 15 TRBV6-6 CASSPRTGSNQPQHF
TRBJ1-2 . 15 TRBV5-1 CASSHPGEGDYGYTF
TRBJ2-3 . 16 TRBV4-2 CASSQETAPRTDTQYF
TRBJ1-1 TRBD1 15 TRBV5-1 CASSDRGLFNTEAFF
TRBJ1-4 . 16 TRBV19 CASSRETRTESEKLFF
TRBJ2-7 . 12 TRBV20-1 CSASGGTYEQYF
TRBJ2-3 TRBD1 20 TRBV3-1/TRBV3-2 CASSQESPGQGSGRAHTQYF
TRBJ2-1 TRBD2 15 TRBV29-1 CSATTIAGGPVEQFF
TRBJ1-1 . 13 TRBV13 CASSTGWNTEAFF
TRBJ1-5 . 14 TRBV6-5 CASSPANSNQPQHF
TRBJ1-1 . 14 TRBV6-5 CASSYAGENTEAFF
TRBJ1-4 . 13 TRBV4-2 CASSQTGNEKLFF
TRBJ1-1 TRBD1 14 TRBV10-1 CASSQDRLSTEAFF
TRBJ2-7 TRBD1 15 TRBV7-3 CASSPTGGASSEQYF
TRBJ1-6 . 14 TRBV30 CAWSVRQGASPLHF
TRBJ2-3 . 15 TRBV19 CASSIAGSRADTQYF
TRBJ2-5 TRBD2 14 TRBV30 CAWSVGTSFETQYF
TRBJ2-3 TRBD1 17 TRBV7-9 CASEKFWDREGTDTQYF
TRBJ2-7 TRBD1 15 TRBV24-1 CATSDSRTGGYEQYF
TRBJ1-1 . 14 TRBV2 CASSERGGGTEAFF
TRBJ2-3 TRBD2 18 TRBV19 CASSRPRTSGARTDTQYF
TRBJ2-5 TRBD1 18 TRBV27 CASSAEPIQGARGGTQYF
TRBJ2-1 TRBD2 17 TRBV4-1 CASSQPTSGGRYNEQFF
TRBJ1-5 . 13 TRBV28 CASTLEVGQPQHF
TRBJ1-3 . 15 TRBV14 CASSPGVFSGNTIYF
TRBJ2-7 TRBD1 16 TRBV4-1 CASSQIRQGSVYEQYF
TRBJ1-4 . 14 TRBV6-5 CASSDPATNEKLFF
TRBJ2-2 . 17 TRBV21-1 CASSHDRDGMNTGELFF
TRBJ1-2 . 13 TRBV19 CASGLGGVYGYTF
TRBJ2-7 . 14 TRBV4-1 CASSLKTPTYEQYF
TRBJ1-3 . 15 TRBV2 CASTTGGVRGNTIYF
TRBJ2-3 . 13 TRBV15 CATSRGGTDTQYF
TRBJ1-5 . 16 TRBV6-1 CASSVGAGRSNQPQHF
TRBJ2-6 . 17 TRBV5-5 CASTPKAGASGANVLTF
TRBJ1-1 TRBD1 15 TRBV7-3 CASSRDSLMNTEAFF
TRBJ2-1 . 16 TRBV5-1 CASSHQDLFSYNEQFF
TRBJ2-1 . 13 TRBV19 CASSIGSLNEQFF
TRBJ2-2 . 16 TRBV2 CASSDPGTPGTGELFF
TRBJ1-2 TRBD1 13 TRBV19 CASRTDRGAGYTF
TRBJ2-3 TRBD1 14 TRBV6-5 CASSYNQGARTQYF
TRBJ1-3 . 15 TRBV3-1/TRBV3-2 CASSTTQASGNTIYF
TRBJ1-2 . 11 TRBV30 CACTAPVGYTF
TRBJ2-7 . 15 TRBV7-7 CASSSGLIRTYEQYF
TRBJ1-5 TRBD1 15 TRBV19 CASSPGQGNVQPQHF
TRBJ1-5 . 13 TRBV12-3/TRBV12-4 CASRRMGNQPQHF
TRBJ2-3 . 15 TRBV7-3 CASSSIPGHTDTQYF
TRBJ1-6 . 17 TRBV4-1 CASSQDPRGAQNSPLHF
TRBJ1-3 . 15 TRBV3-1/TRBV3-2 CASMKDIAPGNTIYF
TRBJ1-1 . 15 TRBV5-1 CASGAGGAKNTEAFF
TRBJ1-1 . 11 TRBV29-1 CSVVPMTEAFF
TRBJ1-3 . 11 TRBV7-3 CASSPGGTIYF
TRBJ2-7 TRBD1 17 TRBV5-1 CASRPSHDRELRYEQYF
TRBJ1-4 TRBD1 15 TRBV27 CASSLSGTGKEKLFF
TRBJ2-5 TRBD2 14 TRBV19 CASRKGLAWETQYF